The rows below give T cell receptor beta chains drawn from one sample of a study of OX40 agonist ivuxolimab in advanced cancers. TCRdb's table, derived via immunoSEQ multiplex PCR, lists solely in-frame clones and lacks some. The sample has fewer than 80,000 clones, around 90% seen once. Sample: CD4+ or CD8+ T cells sorted from blood, taken in a trial of the OX40 agonist ivuxolimab. The receptors were gathered from an adult with an advanced solid tumor such as melanoma, head and neck, liver or kidney cancer. CDR3s include the opening cysteine and the closing phenylalanine or tryptophan. A D gene is named only where the DNA matches it firmly. Size values are once, few and many counts, or a class for expanded clones, and some rows have none.

J | V | size | D | CDR3 | DNA
TRBJ1-1 | TRBV14 | . | . | CASSQAVNTEAFF | TGTGCCAGCAGCCAAGCAGTGAACACTGAAGCTTTCTTT
TRBJ2-5 | TRBV7-9 | . | . | CASSRVHPEETQYF | TGTGCCAGCAGCAGAGTGCACCCGGAGGAGACCCAGTACTTC
TRBJ2-3 | TRBV21-1 | . | . | CASTAPPGSGTDTQYF | TGTGCCAGCACCGCCCCTCCGGGATCGGGCACAGATACGCAGTATTTT
TRBJ1-1 | TRBV2 | . | . | CASSDGDGNTEAFF | TGTGCCAGCAGTGACGGTGACGGGAACACTGAAGCTTTCTTT
TRBJ2-1 | TRBV5-1 | . | . | CASSLSYEQFF | TGCGCCAGCAGCTTGAGTTATGAGCAGTTCTTC
TRBJ1-5 | TRBV4-1 | . | . | CASSQVFSGPQPQHF | TGCGCCAGCAGCCAAGTTTTTTCGGGACCTCAGCCCCAGCATTTT
TRBJ2-7 | TRBV6-6 | once | TRBD1 | CASSYPTVGTGVEQYF | TGTGCCAGCAGTTACCCCACGGTCGGGACAGGGGTTGAGCAGTACTTC
TRBJ2-7 | TRBV7-9 | . | . | CASSLNSLSEQYF | TGTGCCAGCAGCTTAAACAGCCTCAGCGAGCAGTACTTC
TRBJ2-3 | TRBV28 | . | TRBD2 | CASSPSSGSTDTQYF | TGTGCCAGCAGTCCCTCTAGCGGGAGCACAGATACGCAGTATTTT
TRBJ1-3 | TRBV6-1 | . | . | CASSPGPENTIYF | TGTGCCAGCAGTCCAGGGCCCGAAAACACCATATATTTT
TRBJ2-7 | TRBV5-6 | . | . | CASSSRGIPIHEQYF | TGTGCCAGCAGCTCCCGTGGAATCCCCATCCACGAGCAGTACTTC
TRBJ1-3 | TRBV6-5 | . | . | CASSTASGNTIYF | TGTGCCAGCAGTACAGCCTCTGGAAACACCATATATTTT
TRBJ2-1 | TRBV2 | few | . | CASSEYFRPANEQFF | TGTGCCAGCAGTGAATATTTTCGGCCCGCCAATGAGCAGTTCTTC
TRBJ2-1 | TRBV7-9 | . | . | CASSPSEGNEQFF | TGTGCCAGCAGCCCCTCCGAGGGTAATGAGCAGTTCTTC
TRBJ2-3 | TRBV9 | . | . | CASSVSSTDTQYF | TGTGCCAGCAGCGTATCCAGCACAGATACGCAGTATTTT
TRBJ2-1 | TRBV12-1 | . | . | CASSSPPRDSSYNEQFF | TGTGCCAGCAGCTCCCCCCCCCGGGACAGTTCCTACAATGAGCAGTTCTTC
TRBJ2-5 | TRBV29-1 | . | TRBD1 | CSVDYGTGPLTQYF | TGCAGCGTTGACTACGGGACAGGGCCCTTGACCCAGTACTTC
TRBJ1-2 | TRBV4-3 | once | . | CASSQDLSRGYGYTF | TGCGCCAGCAGCCAAGATCTATCAAGGGGCTATGGCTACACCTTC
TRBJ1-5 | TRBV4-3 | . | . | CASSQVPNREQPQHF | TGCGCCAGCAGCCAAGTACCCAACAGGGAACAGCCCCAGCATTTT
TRBJ2-7 | TRBV7-9 | few | . | CASSSGPYEQYF | TGTGCCAGCAGCTCTGGACCCTACGAGCAGTACTTC